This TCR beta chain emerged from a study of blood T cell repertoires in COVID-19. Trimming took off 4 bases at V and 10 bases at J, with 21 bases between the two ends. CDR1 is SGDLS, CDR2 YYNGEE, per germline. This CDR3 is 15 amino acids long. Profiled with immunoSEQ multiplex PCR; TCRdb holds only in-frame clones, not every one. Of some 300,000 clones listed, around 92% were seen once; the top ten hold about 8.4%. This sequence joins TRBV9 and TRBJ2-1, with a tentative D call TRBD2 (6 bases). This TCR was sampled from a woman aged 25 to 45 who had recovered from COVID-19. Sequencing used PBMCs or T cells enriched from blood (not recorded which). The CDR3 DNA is TGTGCCAGCAGCCCCCGACTAGGTAGTTCGAGCGAGCAGTTCTTC. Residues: CASSPRLGSSSEQFF. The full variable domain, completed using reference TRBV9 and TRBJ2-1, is DSGVTQTPKHLITATGQRVTLRCSPRSGDLSVYWYQQSLDQGLQFLIQYYNGEERAKGNILERFSAQQFPDLHSELNLSSLELGDSALYFCASSPRLGSSSEQFFGPGTRLTVL.